These 27 T cell receptor beta chains came from one sample sequenced in a study of cytomegalovirus exposure and HLA in healthy donors (dated by TCRdb to 2016 to 2017). Receptor amplification or capture employed the immunoSEQ multiplex PCR assay. For the multiplex PCR, a mixture combining 60 forward primers for TCR Vbeta segments and 13 reverse primers for TCR Jbeta segments was used. TCRdb holds this immuneACCESS table with in-frame rearrangements only. Some clones are missing; in checked studies, unresolved V genes explain under half, and the rest has no known cause. In all, the sample holds just under 150,000 clones, and 75% to 90% of those were seen once. The top ten clones comprise approximately 2.9% of the sample. Sequences were obtained from PBMCs. These receptors originate from a woman younger than 45 in good health and CMV-seronegative.

This clone was counted a few times. This chain uses TRBV2 with TRBJ1-1; unclear D gene. Trimming removed 4 bases from V and 3 bases from J, with 9 bases in between. CDR1 is SNHLY, CDR2 FYNNEI, per germline. The CDR3 runs to 13 residues. The CDR3 sequence is CASSAFEHTEAFF. CDR3 nucleotides: TGTGCCAGCAGTGCTTTTGAGCACACTGAAGCTTTCTTT. The full variable domain, its missing parts supplied by reference TRBV2 and TRBJ1-1, is EPEVTQTPSHQVTQMGQEVILRCVPISNHLYFYWYRQILGQKVEFLVSFYNNEISEKSEIFDDQFSVERPDGSNFTLKIRSTKLEDSAMYFCASSAFEHTEAFFGQGTRLTVV.

The J gene is TRBJ2-1, the V gene TRBV7-9, with unresolved D. There are 16 residues in the CDR3. The ends were cut back, 4 bases at V and 0 bases at J, with 13 bases in the middle. Germline CDR1 is SEHNR and CDR2 is FQNEAQ (reference sequence). The CDR3 here is CASSSPLKSSYNEQFF. The CDR3 nucleotides read TGTGCCAGCAGCTCCCCTCTTAAGAGCTCCTACAATGAGCAGTTCTTC.

The rearrangement links TRBV7-2 to TRBJ2-3; 7 bases match TRBD2. This CDR3 contains 15 residues. V trimming: 1 base; J trimming: 3 bases; junction bases outside the gene matches: 4. Germline CDR1 SGHTA, CDR2 FQGNSA. The CDR3 region is CASSLVGGGTDTQYF. The CDR3 region has the DNA TGTGCCAGCAGCTTAGTGGGCGGGGGAACAGATACGCAGTATTTT. Combining the CDR3 with reference TRBV7-2 and TRBJ2-3 gives the whole variable domain GAGVSQSPSNKVTEKGKDVELRCDPISGHTALYWYRQSLGQGLEFLIYFQGNSAPDKSGLPSDRFSAERTGGSVSTLTIQRTQQEDSAVYLCASSLVGGGTDTQYFGPGTRLTVL.

V and J are TRBV7-2 and TRBJ1-1; D is perhaps TRBD1 (6 bases). CDR1 is SGHTA and CDR2 is FQGNSA in the germline V gene. Trimming took off 5 bases at V and 1 base at J, with 23 bases between the two ends. This CDR3 spans 18 amino acids. The CDR3 loop reads CASSVRLGPGEPNTEAFF. CDR3 sequence (DNA): TGTGCCAGCAGCGTAAGGTTAGGGCCAGGGGAGCCGAACACTGAAGCTTTCTTT.

The CDR3: CASSWTSGSKGNEQFF. In DNA, the CDR3 is TGTGCCAGCAGCTGGACTAGCGGGAGTAAGGGGAATGAGCAGTTCTTC. The chain links TRBV7-2 to TRBJ2-1; TRBD2 matches 13 bases. Germline V lookup: CDR1 SGHTA, CDR2 FQGNSA. With V trimmed by 4 bases and J by 7 bases, 7 bases remained unmatched. This CDR3 is 16 amino acids long. Together with reference TRBV7-2 and TRBJ2-1, the CDR3 gives the full variable domain: GAGVSQSPSNKVTEKGKDVELRCDPISGHTALYWYRQSLGQGLEFLIYFQGNSAPDKSGLPSDRFSAERTGGSVSTLTIQRTQQEDSAVYLCASSWTSGSKGNEQFFGPGTRLTVL.

The genes are TRBV12-5 and TRBJ2-5; D remains unclear. V dropped 0 bases and J dropped 4 bases, with 12 bases sitting between them. This CDR3 is built from 15 residues. Germline assignment: CDR1 LGHNT and CDR2 FRNRAP. The CDR3 DNA reads TGTGCTAGTGGTTTGGTACGGCAGGTTCCAGAGACCCAGTACTTC. Translation: CASGLVRQVPETQYF.

CDR3 sequence (DNA): TGTGCCAGCAGCTTAGATTCCGGGAGCCCCGTACACAATGAGCAGTTCTTC. Translation gives CASSLDSGSPVHNEQFF. The chain carries TRBV11-3 and TRBJ2-1; a weak D match, TRBD2 (6 bases). Between the trimmed V and J ends, which lost 0 bases and 5 bases, there was a span of 17 bases. Germline-derived CDR1 and CDR2 are SGHNT and YENEEA. This CDR3 spans 17 amino acids. The whole variable domain, filled in from reference TRBV11-3 and TRBJ2-1, reads EAGVVQSPRYKIIEKKQPVAFWCNPISGHNTLYWYLQNLGQGPELLIRYENEEAVDDSQLPKDRFSAERLKGVDSTLKIQPAELGDSAVYLCASSLDSGSPVHNEQFFGPGTRLTVL.

The chain joins TRBV5-1 to TRBJ1-2; possibly TRBD1 for D (5 bases). The CDR3 runs to 15 residues. V was trimmed by 4 bases and J by 0 bases, leaving 13 bases between them. Germline V gives CDR1 SGHRS, CDR2 YFSETQ. The CDR3 DNA reads TGCGCCAGCAGCCCCCAGGGCAAGTCTAACTATGGCTACACCTTC. This encodes CASSPQGKSNYGYTF.

V is TRBV12-5 and J is TRBJ2-3; 8 nucleotides match TRBD1. The CDR3 covers 14 residues. The germline CDR1 and CDR2 sequences are LGHNT and FRNRAP. The J segment lost 1 base and the V segment lost 4 bases, leaving 1 base of the junction unmatched. CDR3 coding DNA: TGTGCTAGTGGTTCGGGACAGGGCACAGATACGCAGTATTTT. It specifies CASGSGQGTDTQYF. The whole variable domain, remainder taken from reference TRBV12-5 and TRBJ2-3, is DARVTQTPRHKVTEMGQEVTMRCQPILGHNTVFWYRQTMMQGLELLAYFRNRAPLDDSGMPKDRFSAEMPDATLATLKIQPSEPRDSAVYFCASGSGQGTDTQYFGPGTRLTVL.

The V gene is TRBV5-1, the J gene TRBJ2-5; the match to TRBD1 covers 10 bases. The junction had 6 bases not matched to a gene; V was cut back by 5 bases and J by 5 bases. This CDR3 spans 14 amino acids. Germline V gene sequence: CDR1 SGHRS, CDR2 YFSETQ. The CDR3 protein is CASRPGQGPETQYF. CDR3 nucleotides: TGCGCCAGCAGACCGGGACAGGGGCCGGAGACCCAGTACTTC.

V is TRBV13 and J is TRBJ2-7, with 15 bases fitting TRBD2. V was pared by 5 bases and J by 1 base, with 9 bases of the junction left unmatched. This CDR3 spans 18 amino acids. Germline CDR1 is PRHDT and CDR2 is FYEKMQ (reference sequence). The CDR3: CASSHRTSGGVRSYEQYF. CDR3 bases: TGTGCCAGCAGCCACCGGACTAGCGGGGGGGTGAGGTCCTACGAGCAGTACTTC.

V is TRBV14 and J is TRBJ1-5, with unresolved D. CDR1 is SGHDN and CDR2 is FVKESK in the germline V gene. The CDR3 length is 13 residues. Trimming shortened V by 2 bases and J by 5 bases, and 7 bases separated the two germline ends. The CDR3 nucleotides are TGTGCCAGCAGCCAATCGGGTGATCAGCCCCAGCATTTT. This translates into CASSQSGDQPQHF.

This rearrangement joins TRBV28 to TRBJ2-7, with D unresolved. V gave up 6 bases and J gave up 6 bases, with 12 bases separating them. The CDR3 totals 12 residues. Germline CDR1 and CDR2: MDHEN and SYDVKM. The CDR3 protein is CASSRPLGEQYF. As DNA, the CDR3 is TGTGCCAGCAGCCGTCCGCTCGGCGAGCAGTACTTC.

V and J are TRBV29-1 and TRBJ1-2; 10 nucleotides match TRBD1. Germline CDR1 and CDR2: SQVTM and ANQGSEA. Unmatched junction bases numbered 14, after V lost 3 bases and J lost 4 bases. This CDR3 contains 17 residues. DNA of the CDR3: TGCAGCGTTGAGAAGCGGGAGGCCCGGGACAGGGGCTATGGCTACACCTTC. Translation: CSVEKREARDRGYGYTF. Full variable domain (rest looked up from reference TRBV29-1 and TRBJ1-2): SAVISQKPSRDICQRGTSLTIQCQVDSQVTMMFWYRQQPGQSLTLIATANQGSEATYESGFVIDKFPISRPNLTFSTLTVSNMSPEDSSIYLCSVEKREARDRGYGYTFGSGTRLTVV.

In this sample, this clone turned up a few times. CDR3 residues: CASSPLRDRAQETQYF. The CDR3 region has the DNA TGTGCCAGTAGTCCTCTAAGGGACAGAGCTCAAGAGACCCAGTACTTC. The V gene is TRBV19, the J gene TRBJ2-5; 7 bases align to TRBD1. Germline-derived CDR1 and CDR2 are LNHDA and SQIVND (reference sequence). Unmatched junction bases numbered 11, after V lost 5 bases and J lost 2 bases. This CDR3 has 16 amino acids.

The J gene is TRBJ2-1, the V gene TRBV10-2; perhaps TRBD2 as D (5 bases). This CDR3 has 14 residues. The germline V gene encodes CDR1 WSHSY and CDR2 SAAADI. Trimming cost V 10 bases and J 1 base, with 14 bases left between them. The CDR3 is CATYGLSSYNEQFF. CDR3 nucleotide sequence: TGCGCCACCTACGGACTGTCGTCCTACAATGAGCAGTTCTTC.

This clone was detected only once. V and J are TRBV15 and TRBJ1-2, with TRBD1 matching over 7 bases. Unmatched junction bases numbered 16, after V lost 6 bases and J lost 9 bases. From germline, CDR1 is LNHNV and CDR2 YYDKDF (reference sequence). The CDR3 totals 15 residues. CDR3 sequence (DNA): TGTGCCACCAGAGACCTTCCCAGGGACAGTGGTCGCTACACCTTC. It specifies CATRDLPRDSGRYTF.

The V call is TRBV6-5, the J call TRBJ1-3; weak D call: TRBD1 (6 bases). Germline CDR1 and CDR2: MNHEY and SVGAGI. V was shortened by 4 bases and J by 0 bases, with 13 bases between the two germline ends. This CDR3 spans 16 amino acids. CDR3 DNA: TGTGCCAGCAGTTTTCCAGGGGTTTACTCTGGAAACACCATATATTTT. Translation gives CASSFPGVYSGNTIYF.

J is TRBJ1-1 and V is TRBV5-6; the D gene is possibly TRBD1 (5 bases). Deletions cut 4 bases from V and 3 bases from J, with 16 bases between. This CDR3 contains 15 residues. From germline, CDR1 is SGHDT and CDR2 YYEEEE. CDR3 loop: CASSQQDGLDTEAFF. The CDR3 bases are TGTGCCAGCAGCCAACAGGACGGGTTGGACACTGAAGCTTTCTTT. Combining the CDR3 with reference TRBV5-6 and TRBJ1-1 gives the whole variable domain DAGVTQSPTHLIKTRGQQVTLRCSPKSGHDTVSWYQQALGQGPQFIFQYYEEEERQRGNFPDRFSGHQFPNYSSELNVNALLLGDSALYLCASSQQDGLDTEAFFGQGTRLTVV.

The chain carries TRBV10-3 and TRBJ2-1; 12 bases line up with TRBD2. The CDR3 sequence is 14 residues long. J gave up 5 bases and V 8 bases, and 4 bases lay outside the gene matches. The germline V gene encodes CDR1 ENHRY and CDR2 SYGVKD. The CDR3 sequence: CAIGASGGDNEQFF. CDR3 nucleotides: TGTGCCATCGGGGCTAGCGGGGGGGACAATGAGCAGTTCTTC.

The V and J genes are TRBV4-3 and TRBJ2-1; no definite D call. CDR3 length: 13 amino acids. Trimming took off 0 bases at V and 3 bases at J, with 3 bases between the two ends. Germline V lookup: CDR1 LGHNA, CDR2 YSLEER. The CDR3 DNA reads TGCGCCAGCAGCCAAGACTTCTACAATGAGCAGTTCTTC. Translating gives CASSQDFYNEQFF.

The chain couples TRBV7-3 to TRBJ2-1, with a possible D match to TRBD1 (5 bases). The CDR3 extends over 13 amino acids. CDR1 is SGHTA, CDR2 FQGTGA, per germline. Trimming removed 5 bases from V and 4 bases from J, with 9 bases in between. This chain's CDR3 is CASSQAGYNEQFF. For the CDR3, the DNA is TGTGCCAGCAGCCAGGCAGGGTACAATGAGCAGTTCTTC.

The V gene is TRBV5-5, the J gene TRBJ2-1; D is possibly TRBD2 (6 bases). The ends were cut back, 4 bases at V and 7 bases at J, with 24 bases in the middle. There are 17 residues in the CDR3. Germline V CDR1 and CDR2: SGHKS, YYEKEE (reference sequence). The CDR3 DNA sequence: TGTGCCAGCAGCCCGTCCACTTTAGCGGCGGGGCTTAATGAGCAGTTCTTC. Its translation: CASSPSTLAAGLNEQFF.

To note about this clone: Different DNA sequences within this sample yield the same CDR3. The rearrangement links TRBV7-2 to TRBJ2-5, with D possibly matching TRBD2 (6 bases). This CDR3 is 13 amino acids long. The germline gives CDR1 SGHTA, CDR2 FQGNSA. The ends were cut back, 6 bases at V and 5 bases at J, with 13 bases in the middle. The CDR3 DNA is TGTGCCAGCAGTGGGCGGGGAGAGGAGACCCAGTACTTC. Translation: CASSGRGEETQYF.

The V gene is TRBV7-9, the J gene TRBJ1-2; 7 nucleotides align to TRBD1. V was pared by 2 bases and J by 6 bases, with 9 bases of the junction left unmatched. Germline-derived CDR1 and CDR2 are SEHNR and FQNEAQ (reference sequence). The length of the CDR3 is 15 residues. As DNA, the CDR3 is TGTGCCAGCAGCTTATCTGGGACAGATCGTCATGGCTACACCTTC. Translation: CASSLSGTDRHGYTF.

This clone was observed a few times. This rearrangement joins TRBV2 to TRBJ1-1; 7 bases agree with TRBD1. The CDR3 length is 13 residues. J lost 4 bases, V lost 7 bases, and 6 bases had no gene match. Per the germline V gene, CDR1 is SNHLY and CDR2 is FYNNEI. The CDR3 sequence: CASKIQGSTEAFF. DNA of the CDR3: TGTGCCAGCAAGATACAGGGGAGCACTGAAGCTTTCTTT.

The rearrangement uses TRBV9 and TRBJ2-2; TRBD2 agrees at 9 bases. Per germline, CDR1 SGDLS and CDR2 YYNGEE. The CDR3 spans 17 residues. Trimming cost V 2 bases and J 1 base; bases outside gene matches: 6. The CDR3 region is CASSVARGGLNTGELFF. CDR3 DNA: TGTGCCAGCAGCGTTGCGCGGGGGGGACTGAACACCGGGGAGCTGTTTTTT.